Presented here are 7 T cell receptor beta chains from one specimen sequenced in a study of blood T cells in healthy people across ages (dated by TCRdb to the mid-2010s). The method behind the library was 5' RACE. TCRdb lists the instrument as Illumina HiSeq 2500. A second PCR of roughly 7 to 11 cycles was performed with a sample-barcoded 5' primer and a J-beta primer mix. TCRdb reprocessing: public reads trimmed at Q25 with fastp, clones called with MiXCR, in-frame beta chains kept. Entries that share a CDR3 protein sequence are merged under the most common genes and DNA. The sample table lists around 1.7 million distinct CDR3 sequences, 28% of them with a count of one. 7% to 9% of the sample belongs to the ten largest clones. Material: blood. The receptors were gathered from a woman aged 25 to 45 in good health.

The CDR3, as DNA: TGTGCCAGCAGGCCGACAGGGAGGGAGGCCCAGTACTTC. Encoded protein: CASRPTGREAQYF. The V gene is TRBV12-3 or TRBV12-4, the J gene TRBJ2-7; D is perhaps TRBD1 or TRBD2 (7 bases each). The CDR3 is 13 amino acids. Trimming shortened V by 6 bases and J by 10 bases, and 19 bases separated the two germline ends.

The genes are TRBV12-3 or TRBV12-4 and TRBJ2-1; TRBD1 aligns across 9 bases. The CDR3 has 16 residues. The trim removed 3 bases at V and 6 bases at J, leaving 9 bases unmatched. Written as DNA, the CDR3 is TGTGCCAGCAGTTTGGAGGCGGGACAGGGCCCCAATGAGCAGTTCTTC. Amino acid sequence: CASSLEAGQGPNEQFF.

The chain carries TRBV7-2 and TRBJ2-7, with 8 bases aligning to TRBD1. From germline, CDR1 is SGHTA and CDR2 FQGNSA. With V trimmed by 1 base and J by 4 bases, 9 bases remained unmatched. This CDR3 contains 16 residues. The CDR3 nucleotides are TGTGCCAGCAGCTTAGTCACGACAGGGGAGACGTACGAGCAGTACTTC. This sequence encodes CASSLVTTGETYEQYF.

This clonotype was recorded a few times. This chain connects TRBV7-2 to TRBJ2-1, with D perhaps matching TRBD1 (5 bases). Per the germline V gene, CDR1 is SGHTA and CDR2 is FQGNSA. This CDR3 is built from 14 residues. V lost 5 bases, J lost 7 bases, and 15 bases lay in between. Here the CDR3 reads CASSPGHSRNEQFF. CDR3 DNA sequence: TGTGCCAGCAGCCCAGGACATAGTAGAAATGAGCAGTTCTTC.

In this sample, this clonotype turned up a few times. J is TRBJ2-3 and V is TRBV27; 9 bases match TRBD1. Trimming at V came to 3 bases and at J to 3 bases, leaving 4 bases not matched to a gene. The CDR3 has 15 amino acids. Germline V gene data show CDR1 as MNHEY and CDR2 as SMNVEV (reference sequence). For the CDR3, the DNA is TGTGCCAGCAGTTTTGAGACAGGGGGTACAGATACGCAGTATTTT. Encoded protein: CASSFETGGTDTQYF.

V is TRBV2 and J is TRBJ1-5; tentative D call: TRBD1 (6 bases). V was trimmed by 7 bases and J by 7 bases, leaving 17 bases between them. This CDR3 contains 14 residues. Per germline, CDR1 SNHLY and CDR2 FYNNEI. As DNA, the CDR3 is TGTGCCAGCAAAACGACAGAGGGGGGCCAGCCCCAGCATTTT. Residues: CASKTTEGGQPQHF.

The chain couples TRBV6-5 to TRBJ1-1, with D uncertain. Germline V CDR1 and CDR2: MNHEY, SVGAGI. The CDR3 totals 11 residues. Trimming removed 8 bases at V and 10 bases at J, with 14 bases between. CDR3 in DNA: TGTGCCAGCGGTCGCATCGGTTTAGCTTTCTTT. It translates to CASGRIGLAFF.